Following are 20 T cell receptor beta chains from one sample sequenced in a study of blood T cells in healthy people across ages. Then a second PCR, running roughly 7 to 11 cycles, was carried out with a sample-barcoded 5' primer and a J-beta primer mix. TCRdb used MiXCR to reprocess the 5' RACE reads, holding one entry per CDR3 protein. Of approximately 790,000 distinct CDR3 sequences in the sample, around two thirds are singletons; the top ten hold roughly a quarter. The sample was blood. These receptors were taken from a man under 40 in good health.

This clonotype was seen a handful of times. The CDR3 nucleotides are TGTGCCAGCAGGATTGCAGATACGCAGTATTTT. This codes for CASRIADTQYF. The chain carries TRBV25-1 and TRBJ2-3; the D is unclear. The CDR3 is made up of 11 amino acids. The germline CDR1 and CDR2 sequences are MGHDK and SYGVNS. The V and J ends lost 6 bases and 4 bases respectively, with 5 bases between them.

J is TRBJ1-5 and V is TRBV29-1, with a weak D call TRBD1 (6 bases). Trimming cost V 7 bases and J 3 bases, with 19 bases left between them. Germline CDR1 is SQVTM and CDR2 is ANQGSEA. This CDR3 is 15 amino acids long. Here the CDR3 DNA reads TGCAGCGCCCAACTGACAGGATCCGACAATCAGCCCCAGCATTTT. As protein: CSAQLTGSDNQPQHF.

This chain uses TRBV6-1 with TRBJ2-7; no reliable D call. V lost 8 bases and J lost 6, with 14 bases in between. CDR1 is MNHNS and CDR2 is SASEGT in the germline V gene. This CDR3 has 12 amino acids. The CDR3 DNA sequence: TGTGCCAGCGTCAATGTTGGATTCGAGCAGTACTTC. The encoded protein is CASVNVGFEQYF.

Here the CDR3 DNA reads TGCAGCGTTGATCATAGCGGGGGTCCTCCTCAAGAGACCCAGTACTTC. This encodes CSVDHSGGPPQETQYF. The V gene is TRBV29-1, the J gene TRBJ2-5; TRBD2 matches at 9 bases. CDR3 length equals 16 residues. Trimming removed 3 bases from V and 2 bases from J; junction bases left unmatched: 10. Germline V gene sequence: CDR1 SQVTM, CDR2 ANQGSEA.

The chain links TRBV7-2 to TRBJ1-1, with a weak D call TRBD1 (6 bases). The germline V gene has CDR1 SGHTA and CDR2 FQGNSA. Trimming removed 8 bases from V and 5 bases from J, with 21 bases in between. The CDR3 is 15 amino acids. CDR3 in amino acids: CASRPEGGISTEAFF. Here the CDR3 DNA reads TGTGCCAGCCGTCCGGAGGGGGGAATTTCGACTGAAGCTTTCTTT.

The chain couples TRBV6-1 to TRBJ1-5; TRBD1 agrees at 9 bases. The CDR3 runs 15 residues. V was clipped by 4 bases and J by 0 bases; unmatched bases: 1. Germline V gene data show CDR1 as MNHNS and CDR2 as SASEGT. The CDR3 coding sequence is TGTGCCAGCAGTGGGACAGGGGATAGCAATCAGCCCCAGCATTTT. Translation gives CASSGTGDSNQPQHF.

The genes are TRBV4-1 and TRBJ1-2; D unresolved. The CDR3 is made up of 12 amino acids. Germline CDR1 reads MGHRA; CDR2 reads YSYEKL. V was shortened by 3 bases and J by 6 bases, with 8 bases between the two germline ends. DNA of the CDR3: TGCGCCAGCAGCCAGGAAAGAGATGGCTACACCTTC. Its translation: CASSQERDGYTF.

The table lists this clonotype with many counts. The V gene is TRBV10-3, the J gene TRBJ1-1; D is unclear. The V and J ends lost 7 bases and 1 base respectively, with 10 bases between them. The CDR3 is 13 amino acids. Germline V gene lookup returns CDR1 ENHRY and CDR2 SYGVKD. The CDR3 DNA sequence: TGTGCCATCACGAGGGAGGAGAACACTGAAGCTTTCTTT. Its translation is CAITREENTEAFF.

The rearrangement uses TRBV10-3 and TRBJ2-5, with 10 bases matching TRBD1. With 4 bases clipped from V and 2 bases from J, the junction kept 4 bases outside the gene matches. CDR1 and CDR2 (germline): ENHRY, SYGVKD. This CDR3 has 15 residues. In DNA form, the CDR3 reads TGTGCCATCAGTGGTCCGGACAGGGGGCAAGAGACCCAGTACTTC. This encodes CAISGPDRGQETQYF.

The genes are TRBV6-6 and TRBJ2-7; D tentatively fits TRBD1 or TRBD2 (5 bases each). Per the germline V gene, CDR1 is MNHNY and CDR2 is SVGAGI (reference sequence). V was clipped by 2 bases and J by 7 bases, with 15 bases between them. This CDR3 contains 14 residues. The CDR3 here is CASSYVWGPSEQYF. DNA for the CDR3: TGTGCCAGCAGTTACGTGTGGGGACCTAGTGAGCAGTACTTC.

The chain has TRBV14 and TRBJ1-1; D gene ambiguous. V shed 2 bases and J shed 0 bases, with 13 bases lying between them. The germline V gene encodes CDR1 SGHDN and CDR2 FVKESK. The CDR3 runs to 16 residues. This CDR3 is CASSQLRQLMNTEAFF. DNA of the CDR3: TGTGCCAGCAGCCAACTACGTCAGCTCATGAACACTGAAGCTTTCTTT.

Details on this clonotype: One end of the junction fails to match germline, which may point to a read error. The chain combines TRBV4-2 with TRBJ2-4; D gene unclear. The last part of the DNA fits TRBJ2-7 better; the J call may be wrong. The CDR3 totals 17 residues. The germline V gene encodes CDR1 LGHNA and CDR2 YNFKEQ. This CDR3 reads CASSQDSEFQISCEQYF. CDR3 nucleotide sequence: TGTGCCAGCAGCCAAGATTCTGAGTTCCAGATCTCCTGCGAGCAGTACTTC.

The chain combines TRBV20-1 with TRBJ2-3; the match to TRBD1 covers 10 bases. V shed 6 bases and J 2 bases; nucleotides not matched to a gene: 8. This CDR3 region has 15 residues. In germline, CDR1 is DFQATT, CDR2 SNEGSKA (reference sequence). CDR3 amino acids: CSALDRGKSTDTQYF. CDR3 in DNA: TGCAGTGCGCTGGACAGGGGGAAATCCACAGATACGCAGTATTTT.

The chain joins TRBV12-3 or TRBV12-4 to TRBJ2-4; D is perhaps TRBD1 (7 bases). V lost 5 bases to trimming and J lost 9 bases, with 17 bases between them. This CDR3 region has 14 residues. Written as DNA, the CDR3 is TGTGCCAGCAGTCAACAGGGGAGGAGGATCATTCAGTACTTC. This encodes CASSQQGRRIIQYF.

This clonotype appeared a few times. A read error may explain this, as a much larger clone is one base away. The rearrangement joins TRBV4-3 to TRBJ2-1, with D unclear. Matching the DNA end better, TRBJ2-7 makes the J call doubtful. CDR1 is LGHNA, CDR2 YSLEER, per germline. This CDR3 has 17 amino acids. The CDR3 spells CASSQDTAVVSYNEQYF. CDR3 sequence (DNA): TGCGCCAGCAGCCAAGATACCGCAGTAGTGTCCTACAATGAGCAGTACTTC.

The chain recombines TRBV10-3 with TRBJ2-3; weak D call: TRBD1 (6 bases). With 5 bases removed from V and 0 bases from J, the gap between germline ends came to 12 bases. CDR1 and CDR2 from the germline V gene are ENHRY and SYGVKD. The length of the CDR3 is 15 residues. This CDR3 is CAISLARGSTDTQYF. The CDR3 coding sequence is TGTGCCATCAGTTTAGCGAGGGGGAGCACAGATACGCAGTATTTT.

This chain links TRBV28 with TRBJ2-5; 11 nucleotides align to TRBD2. CDR1 and CDR2 from the germline V gene are MDHEN and SYDVKM. This CDR3 is built from 14 residues. Germline trimming cut 8 bases from V and 5 bases from J; bases unmatched to any gene: 7. The CDR3 is CASGTSGGTETQYF. In DNA, the CDR3 is TGTGCCAGCGGTACTAGCGGGGGAACGGAGACCCAGTACTTC. Full variable domain (missing parts from reference TRBV28 and TRBJ2-5): DVKVTQSSRYLVKRTGEKVFLECVQDMDHENMFWYRQDPGLGLRLIYFSYDVKMKEKGDIPEGYSVSREKKERFSLILESASTNQTSMYLCASGTSGGTETQYFGPGTRLLVL.

V usage is TRBV6-2 or TRBV6-3 and J usage is TRBJ1-1; D remains ambiguous. Germline CDR1 MNHEY, CDR2 SVGEGT. CDR3 length: 11 amino acids. V was cut by 3 bases and J by 7 bases, with 6 bases left in between. DNA for the CDR3: TGTGCCAGCAGTTATGGTATTGAAGCTTTCTTT. It yields the protein CASSYGIEAFF.

The chain recombines TRBV29-1 with TRBJ2-7; D remains unclear. CDR3 length: 15 residues. Germline loops: CDR1 SQVTM, CDR2 ANQGSEA. V gave up 1 base and J gave up 7 bases, with 20 bases separating them. CDR3 bases: TGCAGCGTTGAAGGTGTGGGCAACGCGCGTGGTGAGCAGTACTTC. Translating it yields CSVEGVGNARGEQYF.

V is TRBV2 and J is TRBJ1-4, with TRBD1 matching 12 bases. This CDR3 region has 14 residues. Per the germline V gene, CDR1 is SNHLY and CDR2 is FYNNEI. With V trimmed by 4 bases and J by 7 bases, 1 base remained unmatched. CDR3 DNA: TGTGCCAGCAGTGGGGACAGGGGGCTTGAAAAACTGTTTTTT. Translated, it gives CASSGDRGLEKLFF.